Below, 19 T cell receptor beta chains from the same sample are listed, as sequenced in a study of cytomegalovirus exposure and HLA in healthy donors. Profiling relied on immunoSEQ multiplex PCR, and the TCRdb table lists in-frame clones only, not all of them. This sample has 200,000 to 300,000 clones, with around 86% found just once. The sample was PBMCs. The source is a woman aged 25 to 39 in good health and CMV-seropositive.

V is TRBV27 and J is TRBJ2-7, with 8 bases lining up with TRBD2. This CDR3 spans 14 amino acids. The V gene end was trimmed by 6 bases and the J gene end by 3 bases; junction bases not matched to a gene: 7. Germline CDR1 reads MNHEY; CDR2 reads SMNVEV (reference sequence). Here the CDR3 reads CASRSRTSSYEQYF. The CDR3 DNA follows: TGTGCCAGCAGATCAAGGACTAGCAGCTACGAGCAGTACTTC.

The rearrangement links TRBV30 to TRBJ2-3; weak D call: TRBD2 (6 bases). The CDR3 loop spans 16 amino acids. Deletions cut 5 bases from V and 0 bases from J, with 18 bases between. Germline CDR1 is GTSNPN and CDR2 is SVGIG (reference sequence). For the CDR3, the DNA is TGTGCCTGGGTGCCGCTAGCGACGGGTAGCACAGATACGCAGTATTTT. Translated, it gives CAWVPLATGSTDTQYF.

The chain joins TRBV6-1 to TRBJ1-2; D ambiguous. The V gene's germline CDR1 is MNHNS and CDR2 SASEGT. This CDR3 is built from 15 residues. The V gene lost 1 base and the J gene lost 4 bases, with 13 bases spanning the gap. CDR3 loop: CASSEGEINFYGYTF. In DNA, the CDR3 is TGTGCCAGCAGTGAAGGGGAGATAAATTTCTATGGCTACACCTTC.

This clone was detected only once. V is TRBV29-1 and J is TRBJ1-1, with 8 positions matching TRBD1. The CDR3 spans 12 residues. V lost 7 bases to trimming and J lost 4 bases; unmatched junction nucleotides: 5. Germline V gene data show CDR1 as SQVTM and CDR2 as ANQGSEA. CDR3 loop: CSGVTGGTEAFF. Written as DNA, the CDR3 is TGCAGCGGGGTTACAGGGGGCACTGAAGCTTTCTTT.

J is TRBJ2-7 and V is TRBV4-1; D is possibly TRBD1 (5 bases). The germline CDR1 and CDR2 sequences are MGHRA and YSYEKL. V was shortened by 0 bases and J by 2 bases, with 11 bases between the two germline ends. The CDR3 contains 15 residues. In nucleotides, the CDR3 is TGCGCCAGCAGCCAAGATTTCAGGGCCCCCTACGAGCAGTACTTC. As protein: CASSQDFRAPYEQYF.

This chain uses TRBV27 with TRBJ2-7; maybe TRBD2 (6 bases). CDR3 length: 13 residues. The V end lost 1 base, the J end lost 3 bases, and 7 bases lay between the germline ends. In germline, CDR1 is MNHEY, CDR2 SMNVEV (reference sequence). As DNA, the CDR3 is TGTGCCAGCAGTTTATGGCGGGGCTACGAGCAGTACTTC. It specifies CASSLWRGYEQYF.

V and J are TRBV19 and TRBJ1-1; D might be TRBD1 (6 bases). The V end lost 7 bases, the J end lost 0 bases, and 12 bases lay between the germline ends. The CDR3 is 14 residues long. CDR1 is LNHDA and CDR2 is SQIVND in the germline V gene (reference sequence). CDR3 DNA: TGTGCCAGTAAAGGGGGTAAATTGAACACTGAAGCTTTCTTT. This encodes CASKGGKLNTEAFF.

The chain carries TRBV9 and TRBJ1-5; weak D call: TRBD1 (6 bases). The CDR3 contains 14 residues. The germline V and J ends were trimmed by 0 bases and 6 bases, with 10 bases remaining between them. The V gene's germline CDR1 is SGDLS and CDR2 YYNGEE. The CDR3 DNA sequence: TGTGCCAGCAGCGTAGGGTCAGGGGCTCAGCCCCAGCATTTT. Its translation is CASSVGSGAQPQHF.

The rearrangement uses TRBV11-2 and TRBJ2-3; a weak D match, TRBD2 (6 bases). With 5 bases removed from V and 2 bases from J, the gap between germline ends came to 17 bases. Germline CDR1 SGHAT, CDR2 FQNNGV. CDR3 size: 16 residues. CDR3 sequence: CASSVVAVSFTDTQYF. Here the CDR3 DNA reads TGTGCCAGCAGCGTGGTAGCGGTTTCATTCACAGATACGCAGTATTTT.

The gene calls are TRBV9 and TRBJ2-7; D perhaps matches TRBD2 (6 bases). CDR3 size: 15 residues. Trimming stripped 0 bases from V and 3 bases from J, with 13 bases between. Germline values: CDR1 SGDLS, CDR2 YYNGEE. The CDR3 region is CASSVGIADNYEQYF. CDR3 coding DNA: TGTGCCAGCAGCGTAGGTATAGCGGACAACTACGAGCAGTACTTC.

The chain couples TRBV19 to TRBJ2-2; the match to TRBD2 covers 10 bases. Germline CDR1 LNHDA, CDR2 SQIVND (reference sequence). V lost 4 bases and J lost 2; bases outside the gene matches: 7. CDR3 length: 17 amino acids. The CDR3 DNA sequence: TGTGCCAGTAGTACTAGCGGGAGTCGGAGCAACACCGGGGAGCTGTTTTTT. As protein: CASSTSGSRSNTGELFF.

DNA for the CDR3: TGTGCCATCAGTAAACAGGGGGAATCCAACGAGCAGTACTTC. Translated: CAISKQGESNEQYF. The chain has TRBV10-3 and TRBJ2-7; 8 bases line up with TRBD1. The germline gives CDR1 ENHRY, CDR2 SYGVKD. The CDR3 has 14 residues. Unmatched junction bases numbered 8, after V lost 5 bases and J lost 5 bases.

The V call is TRBV7-2, the J call TRBJ2-1; D possibly corresponds to TRBD1 (6 bases). The CDR3 loop spans 13 amino acids. V was shortened by 6 bases and J by 10 bases, with 16 bases between the two germline ends. Germline loops: CDR1 SGHTA, CDR2 FQGNSA. The CDR3 DNA follows: TGTGCCAGCAGGACCTGGGGGCCGACCGAGCAGTTCTTC. It translates to CASRTWGPTEQFF.

V is TRBV9 and J is TRBJ2-3; D is possibly TRBD2 (6 bases). Germline V gene data show CDR1 as SGDLS and CDR2 as YYNGEE. The CDR3 extends over 18 amino acids. V was cut by 4 bases and J by 2 bases, with 23 bases left in between. The CDR3 loop is CASSRKPSGLTPTDTQYF. The DNA for the CDR3 is TGTGCCAGCAGCCGAAAACCCTCGGGACTCACACCCACAGATACGCAGTATTTT.

The genes are TRBV28 and TRBJ1-2; 8 positions agree with TRBD1. Germline CDR1 and CDR2: MDHEN and SYDVKM. There are 15 residues in the CDR3. Unmatched junction bases numbered 6, after V lost 3 bases and J lost 3 bases. CDR3 amino acids: CASSLRAGGYYGYTF. The CDR3 DNA is TGTGCCAGCAGTTTGAGGGCAGGGGGCTACTATGGCTACACCTTC.

V gene TRBV4-1 combines with J gene TRBJ2-1; 8 nucleotides align to TRBD1. With V trimmed by 0 bases and J by 8 bases, 3 bases remained unmatched. Germline V gives CDR1 MGHRA, CDR2 YSYEKL. This CDR3 is built from 14 residues. The CDR3 region is CASSQEGRGHEQFF. The CDR3 nucleotides read TGCGCCAGCAGCCAAGAGGGCAGGGGGCATGAGCAGTTCTTC.

The rearrangement links TRBV7-9 to TRBJ2-1; D remains ambiguous. Trimming stripped 1 base from V and 0 bases from J, with 10 bases between. The V gene's germline CDR1 is SEHNR and CDR2 FQNEAQ (reference sequence). This CDR3 region has 16 residues. Here the CDR3 DNA reads TGTGCCAGCAGCTTAGATCCGGGTCGCTCCTACAATGAGCAGTTCTTC. It specifies CASSLDPGRSYNEQFF.

The chain is built from TRBV30 and TRBJ2-1, with 7 positions matching TRBD2. The CDR3 sequence is 15 residues long. V lost 6 bases to trimming and J lost 6 bases; unmatched junction nucleotides: 14. Germline CDR1 is GTSNPN and CDR2 is SVGIG (reference sequence). CDR3 region: CACSGVAGPLNEQFF. CDR3 nucleotides: TGTGCCTGTTCGGGGGTAGCGGGCCCCCTCAATGAGCAGTTCTTC.

This clone occurred a few times. The DNA of the CDR3 is TGTGCCAGCAGCAGTGACAGGTGGAACTATGGCTACACCTTC. Protein sequence: CASSSDRWNYGYTF. V gene TRBV5-4 combines with J gene TRBJ1-2; TRBD1 is a possible D gene (6 bases). The CDR3 contains 14 residues. Germline CDR1 is SGHNT and CDR2 is YYREEE (reference sequence). Trimming pared 4 bases from V and 2 bases from J, leaving 12 bases between.